This passage covers 8 T cell receptor beta chains from one sample sequenced in a study of a mutant IDH1 vaccine in newly diagnosed glioma (dated by TCRdb to the early 2020s). The time point label for this specimen denotes: baseline, week 1 (first vaccination visit). The meaning of the sample's treatment or condition label: pre-vaccination baseline after standard-of-care therapy. The library was made by the immunoSEQ multiplex PCR assay. In its TCRdb copy, this immuneACCESS table keeps in-frame sequences only and misses some clones. Where compared with another copy, unresolved V genes explain less than half of these, and the others have no known cause. The sample contains 90,000 to 95,000 clones, about four fifths of them found a single time. The biggest ten clones account for 7.4% of the sample. The specimen was PBMCs, collected from a glioma patient treated with radiotherapy, temozolomide or both. The receptors shown here come from a woman between 50 and 59 years old with glioma.

V is TRBV25-1 and J is TRBJ1-1; D is uncertain. In germline, CDR1 is MGHDK, CDR2 SYGVNS. This CDR3 is 14 amino acids long. Trimming removed 2 bases from V and 3 bases from J, with 10 bases in between. The CDR3 sequence is CASSEGWGDTEAFF. DNA of the CDR3: TGTGCCAGCAGTGAAGGGTGGGGAGACACTGAAGCTTTCTTT.

The CDR3 DNA sequence: TGTGCCAGCAGCGTCGGCAGGGTGGTCGAGCAGTACTTC. It translates to CASSVGRVVEQYF. The J gene is TRBJ2-7, the V gene TRBV7-9; D may be TRBD1 (5 bases). Per germline, CDR1 SEHNR and CDR2 FQNEAQ (reference sequence). This CDR3 spans 13 amino acids. The V end lost 5 bases, the J end lost 6 bases, and 14 bases lay between the germline ends.

The chain employs TRBV9 and TRBJ2-1; 13 nucleotides agree with TRBD2. Germline lookup yields CDR1 SGDLS and CDR2 YYNGEE. J lost 6 bases, V lost 4 bases, and 7 bases had no gene match. CDR3 size: 16 residues. CDR3 protein: CASSLGLAGVFNEQFF. In DNA, the CDR3 is TGTGCCAGCAGCTTAGGACTAGCGGGGGTATTCAATGAGCAGTTCTTC.

This clone was picked up a small number of times. V gene TRBV5-4 combines with J gene TRBJ1-2, with 7 bases matching TRBD1. Per the germline V gene, CDR1 is SGHNT and CDR2 is YYREEE (reference sequence). V shed 5 bases and J 8 bases; nucleotides not matched to a gene: 9. The CDR3 is 13 amino acids. CDR3 in amino acids: CASREQGVGGYTF. The CDR3 nucleotides are TGTGCCAGCAGAGAGCAGGGGGTAGGCGGCTACACCTTC.

The chain carries TRBV6-5 and TRBJ1-6; D remains unclear. Germline V CDR1 and CDR2: MNHEY, SVGAGI. V was shortened by 8 bases and J by 10 bases, with 9 bases between the two germline ends. CDR3 size: 11 residues. The CDR3 reads CASRSGSPLHF. The CDR3 region has the DNA TGTGCCAGCCGTTCCGGATCACCCCTCCACTTT.

V gene TRBV27 combines with J gene TRBJ2-7, with TRBD1 matching over 7 bases. This CDR3 spans 16 amino acids. Germline CDR1 is MNHEY and CDR2 is SMNVEV (reference sequence). V shed 5 bases and J 3 bases; nucleotides not matched to a gene: 13. The CDR3 sequence: CASSATLRGRDYEQYF. The CDR3 DNA sequence: TGTGCCAGCAGTGCTACTTTAAGGGGGCGCGACTACGAGCAGTACTTC.

The genes are TRBV29-1 and TRBJ1-5, with 7 bases identical to TRBD1. Germline loops: CDR1 SQVTM, CDR2 ANQGSEA. The ends lost 4 bases at V and 0 bases at J; junction bases unmatched: 3. This CDR3 has 14 residues. As DNA, the CDR3 is TGCAGCGTTGCCGGACAGGATAGCAATCAGCCCCAGCATTTT. It codes for CSVAGQDSNQPQHF.

The chain links TRBV19 to TRBJ2-7, with 10 bases that match TRBD2. Trimming took 0 bases from V and 7 from J; bases not matched to a gene: 9. CDR3 size: 16 residues. The germline CDR1 and CDR2 sequences are LNHDA and SQIVND (reference sequence). The CDR3 DNA is TGTGCCAGTAGTATAGAACTAGCGGGGTTCTATGAAGAGCAGTACTTC. It specifies CASSIELAGFYEEQYF.